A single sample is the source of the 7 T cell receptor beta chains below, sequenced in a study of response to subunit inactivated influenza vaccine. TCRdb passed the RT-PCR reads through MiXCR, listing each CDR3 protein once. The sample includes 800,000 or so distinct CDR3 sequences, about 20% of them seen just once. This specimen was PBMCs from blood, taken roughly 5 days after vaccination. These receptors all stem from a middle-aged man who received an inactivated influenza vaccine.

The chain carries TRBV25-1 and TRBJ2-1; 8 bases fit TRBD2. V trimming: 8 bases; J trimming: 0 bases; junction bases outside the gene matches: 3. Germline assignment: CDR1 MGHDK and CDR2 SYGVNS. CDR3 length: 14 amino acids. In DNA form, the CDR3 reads TGTGCCAGCGTCGGGGGGGTCTCCTACAATGAGCAGTTCTTC. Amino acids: CASVGGVSYNEQFF. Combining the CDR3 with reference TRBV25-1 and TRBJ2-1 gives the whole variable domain EADIYQTPRYLVIGTGKKITLECSQTMGHDKMYWYQQDPGMELHLIHYSYGVNSTEKGDLSSESTVSRIRTEHFPLTLESARPSHTSQYLCASVGGVSYNEQFFGPGTRLTVL.

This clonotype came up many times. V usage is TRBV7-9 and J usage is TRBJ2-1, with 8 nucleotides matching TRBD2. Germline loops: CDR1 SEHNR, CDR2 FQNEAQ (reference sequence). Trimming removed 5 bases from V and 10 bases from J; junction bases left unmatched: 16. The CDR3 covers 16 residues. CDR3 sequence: CASSQGLAARFNEQFF. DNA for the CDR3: TGTGCCAGCAGCCAAGGACTAGCAGCCCGATTTAACGAGCAGTTCTTC.

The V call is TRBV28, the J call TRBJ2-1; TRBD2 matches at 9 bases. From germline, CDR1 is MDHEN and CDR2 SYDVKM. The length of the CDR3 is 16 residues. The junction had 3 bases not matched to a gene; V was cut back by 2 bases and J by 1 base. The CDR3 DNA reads TGTGCCAGCAGTTTAGGACTAGCGCAGTCCTACAATGAGCAGTTCTTC. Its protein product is CASSLGLAQSYNEQFF.

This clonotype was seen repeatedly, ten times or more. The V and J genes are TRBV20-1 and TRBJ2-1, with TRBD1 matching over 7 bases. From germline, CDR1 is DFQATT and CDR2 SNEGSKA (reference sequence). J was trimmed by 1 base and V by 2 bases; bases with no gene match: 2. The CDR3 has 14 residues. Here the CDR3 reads CSARTGQSYNEQFF. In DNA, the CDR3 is TGCAGTGCTAGAACGGGACAGTCCTACAATGAGCAGTTCTTC.

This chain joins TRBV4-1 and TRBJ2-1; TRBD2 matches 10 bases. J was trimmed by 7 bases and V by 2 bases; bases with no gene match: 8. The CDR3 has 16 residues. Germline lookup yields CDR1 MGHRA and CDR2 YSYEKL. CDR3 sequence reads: CASSQPLAGVKNEQFF. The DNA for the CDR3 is TGCGCCAGCAGCCAACCCCTAGCGGGAGTGAAAAATGAGCAGTTCTTC.

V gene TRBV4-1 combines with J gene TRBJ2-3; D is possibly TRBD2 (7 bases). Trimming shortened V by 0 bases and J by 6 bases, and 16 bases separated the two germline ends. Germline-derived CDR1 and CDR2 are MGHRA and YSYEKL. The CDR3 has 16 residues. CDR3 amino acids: CASSQEWRGGLDTQYF. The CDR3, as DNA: TGCGCCAGCAGCCAAGAGTGGAGGGGGGGCCTGGATACGCAGTATTTT.

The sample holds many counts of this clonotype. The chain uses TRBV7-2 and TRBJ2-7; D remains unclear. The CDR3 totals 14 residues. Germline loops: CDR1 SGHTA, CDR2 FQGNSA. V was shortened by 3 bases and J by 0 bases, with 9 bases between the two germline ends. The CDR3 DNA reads TGTGCCAGCAGCTTCAGCGTCTCCTCCTACGAGCAGTACTTC. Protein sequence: CASSFSVSSYEQYF.